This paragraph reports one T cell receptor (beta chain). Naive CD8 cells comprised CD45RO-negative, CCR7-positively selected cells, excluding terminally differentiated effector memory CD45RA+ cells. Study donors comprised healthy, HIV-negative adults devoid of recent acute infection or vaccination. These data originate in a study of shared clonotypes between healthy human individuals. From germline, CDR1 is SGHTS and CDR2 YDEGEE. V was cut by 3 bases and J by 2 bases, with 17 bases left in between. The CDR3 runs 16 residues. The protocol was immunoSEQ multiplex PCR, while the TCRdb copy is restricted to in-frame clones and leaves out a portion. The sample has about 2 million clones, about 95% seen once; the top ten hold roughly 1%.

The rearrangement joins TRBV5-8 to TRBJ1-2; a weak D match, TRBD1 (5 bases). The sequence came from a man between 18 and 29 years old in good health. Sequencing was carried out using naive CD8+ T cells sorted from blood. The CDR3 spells CASSSPPRGMNYGYTF. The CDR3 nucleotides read TGTGCCAGCAGCTCCCCCCCCCGGGGGATGAACTATGGCTACACCTTC.